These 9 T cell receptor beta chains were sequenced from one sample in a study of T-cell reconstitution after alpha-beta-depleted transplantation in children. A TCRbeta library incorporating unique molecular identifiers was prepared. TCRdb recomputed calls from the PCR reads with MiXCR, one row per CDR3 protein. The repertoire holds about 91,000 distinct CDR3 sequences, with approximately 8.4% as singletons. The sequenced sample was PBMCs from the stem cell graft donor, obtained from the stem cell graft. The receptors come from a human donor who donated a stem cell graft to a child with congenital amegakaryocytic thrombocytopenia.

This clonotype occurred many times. CDR3 bases: TGTGCCAGCAGCCCCCCCCCGGGTTATGGCTACACCTTC. Translated, it gives CASSPPPGYGYTF. The chain is built from TRBV9 and TRBJ1-2; no firm D call. Per germline, CDR1 SGDLS and CDR2 YYNGEE. The CDR3 extends over 13 amino acids. Trimming pared 4 bases from V and 5 bases from J, leaving 12 bases between. The variable domain in full, with the rest retrieved from reference TRBV9 and TRBJ1-2, is DSGVTQTPKHLITATGQRVTLRCSPRSGDLSVYWYQQSLDQGLQFLIQYYNGEERAKGNILERFSAQQFPDLHSELNLSSLELGDSALYFCASSPPPGYGYTFGSGTRLTVV.

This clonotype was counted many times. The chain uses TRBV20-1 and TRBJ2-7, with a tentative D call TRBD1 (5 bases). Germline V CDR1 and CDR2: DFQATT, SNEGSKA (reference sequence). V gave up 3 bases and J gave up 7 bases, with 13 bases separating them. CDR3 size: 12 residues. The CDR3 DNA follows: TGCAGTGCTAGTCCCAGGGCGAAAGAGCAGTACTTC. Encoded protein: CSASPRAKEQYF.

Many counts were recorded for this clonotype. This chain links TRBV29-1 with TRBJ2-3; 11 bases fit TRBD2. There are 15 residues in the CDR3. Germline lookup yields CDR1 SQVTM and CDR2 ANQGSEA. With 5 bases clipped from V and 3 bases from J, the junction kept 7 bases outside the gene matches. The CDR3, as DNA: TGCAGCGTTCAAACTAGCGGGAGCCCGACAGATACGCAGTATTTT. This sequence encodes CSVQTSGSPTDTQYF.

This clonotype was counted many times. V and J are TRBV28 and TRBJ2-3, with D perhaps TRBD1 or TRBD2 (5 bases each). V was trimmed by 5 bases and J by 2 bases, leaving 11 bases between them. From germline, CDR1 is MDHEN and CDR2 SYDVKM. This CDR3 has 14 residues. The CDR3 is CASSAGASTDTQYF. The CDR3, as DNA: TGTGCCAGCAGTGCCGGGGCATCCACAGATACGCAGTATTTT.

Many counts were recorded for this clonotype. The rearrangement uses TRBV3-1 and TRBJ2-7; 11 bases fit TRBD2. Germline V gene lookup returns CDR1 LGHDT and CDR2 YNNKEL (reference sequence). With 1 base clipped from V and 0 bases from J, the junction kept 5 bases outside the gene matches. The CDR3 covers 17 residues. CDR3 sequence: CASSQGTSGRPSYEQYF. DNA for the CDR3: TGTGCCAGCAGCCAAGGAACTAGCGGGAGACCCTCCTACGAGCAGTACTTC.

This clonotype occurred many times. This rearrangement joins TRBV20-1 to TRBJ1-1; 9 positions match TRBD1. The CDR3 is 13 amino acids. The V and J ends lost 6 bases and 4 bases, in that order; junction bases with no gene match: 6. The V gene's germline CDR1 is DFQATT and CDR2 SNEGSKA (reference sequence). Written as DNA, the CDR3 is TGCAGTGCCGGGGACAGGGCGGGCACTGAAGCTTTCTTT. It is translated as CSAGDRAGTEAFF.

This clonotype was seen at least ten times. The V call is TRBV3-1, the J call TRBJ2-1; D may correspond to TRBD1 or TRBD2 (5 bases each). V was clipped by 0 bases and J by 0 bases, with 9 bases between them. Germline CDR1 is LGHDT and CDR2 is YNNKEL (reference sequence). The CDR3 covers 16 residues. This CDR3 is CASSQEGTVSYNEQFF. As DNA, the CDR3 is TGTGCCAGCAGCCAAGAAGGGACGGTCTCCTACAATGAGCAGTTCTTC.

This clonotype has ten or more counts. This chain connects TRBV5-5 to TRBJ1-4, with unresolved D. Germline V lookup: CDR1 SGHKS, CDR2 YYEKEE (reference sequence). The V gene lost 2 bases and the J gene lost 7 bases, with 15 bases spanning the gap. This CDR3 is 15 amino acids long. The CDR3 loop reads CASSLGSASSEKLFF. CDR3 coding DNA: TGTGCCAGCAGCTTAGGATCCGCCTCCTCTGAAAAACTGTTTTTT. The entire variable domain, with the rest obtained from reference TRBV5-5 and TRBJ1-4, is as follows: DAGVTQSPTHLIKTRGQQVTLRCSPISGHKSVSWYQQVLGQGPQFIFQYYEKEERGRGNFPDRFSARQFPNYSSELNVNALLLGDSALYLCASSLGSASSEKLFFGSGTQLSVL.

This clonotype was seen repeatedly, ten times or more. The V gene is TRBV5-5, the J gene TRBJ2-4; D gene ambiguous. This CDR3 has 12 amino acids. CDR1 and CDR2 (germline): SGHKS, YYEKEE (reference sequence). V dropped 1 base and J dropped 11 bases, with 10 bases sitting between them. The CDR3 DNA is TGTGCCAGCAGCTTGCCTGATGAGGTTCAGTACTTC. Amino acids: CASSLPDEVQYF. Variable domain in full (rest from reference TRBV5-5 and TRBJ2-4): DAGVTQSPTHLIKTRGQQVTLRCSPISGHKSVSWYQQVLGQGPQFIFQYYEKEERGRGNFPDRFSARQFPNYSSELNVNALLLGDSALYLCASSLPDEVQYFGAGTRLSVL.